This T cell receptor (beta chain) was found in a study of identical twins. Whole-study findings and limits: Analyses of zero insertions could be partly confounded by invariant MAIT and iNKT cells.

After removal of 11 bases from V and 4 bases from J, the junction contained 11 bases not matched to a gene. This CDR3 comprises 14 residues. This clonotype occurred a few times. The antigen remains unidentified. TCRdb ran MiXCR on the 5' RACE reads and lists one entry per CDR3 protein. The table lists 690,000 or so distinct CDR3 sequences, 8.6% of them singletons. These same records also appear under a second study, on yellow fever vaccine responses in identical twins.

V gene TRBV12-3 or TRBV12-4 combines with J gene TRBJ2-5, with 9 nucleotides matching TRBD2. The origin of this receptor is a woman younger than 30 in good health. The specimen was PBMCs. The CDR3 DNA reads TGTGCCTCCAAAGGGCGGGAGGGCCCAGAGACCCAGTACTTC. Its translation is CASKGREGPETQYF.